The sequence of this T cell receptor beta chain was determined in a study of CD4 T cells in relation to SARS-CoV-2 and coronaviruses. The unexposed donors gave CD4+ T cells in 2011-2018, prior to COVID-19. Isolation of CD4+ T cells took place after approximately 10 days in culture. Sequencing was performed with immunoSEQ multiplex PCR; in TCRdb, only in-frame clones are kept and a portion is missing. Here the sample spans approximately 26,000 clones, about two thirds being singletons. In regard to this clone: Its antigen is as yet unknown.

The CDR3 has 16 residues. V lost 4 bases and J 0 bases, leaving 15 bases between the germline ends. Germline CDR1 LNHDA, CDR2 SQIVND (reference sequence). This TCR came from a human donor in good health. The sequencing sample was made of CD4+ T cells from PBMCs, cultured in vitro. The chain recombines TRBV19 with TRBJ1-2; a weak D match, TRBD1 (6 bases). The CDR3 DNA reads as TGTGCCAGTAGTAGGGGGGGCGCGACTACTAACTATGGCTACACCTTC. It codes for CASSRGGATTNYGYTF.